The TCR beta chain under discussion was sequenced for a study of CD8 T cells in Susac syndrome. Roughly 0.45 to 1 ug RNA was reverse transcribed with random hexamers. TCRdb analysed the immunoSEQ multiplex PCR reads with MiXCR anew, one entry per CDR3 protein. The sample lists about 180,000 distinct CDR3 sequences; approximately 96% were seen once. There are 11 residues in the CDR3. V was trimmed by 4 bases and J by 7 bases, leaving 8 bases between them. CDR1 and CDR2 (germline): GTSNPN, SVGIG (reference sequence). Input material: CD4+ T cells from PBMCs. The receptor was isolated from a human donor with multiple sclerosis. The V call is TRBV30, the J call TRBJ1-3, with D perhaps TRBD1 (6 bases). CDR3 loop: CAWNRDNTIYF. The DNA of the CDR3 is TGTGCCTGGAACAGGGACAACACCATATATTTT.